This TCR beta chain was sequenced during a study of OX40 agonist ivuxolimab in advanced cancers. The study, taken as a whole, reports: Clonal expansion in partial responders at 0.1-3.0 mg/kg ranked among the lowest. On average, CD8+ T cells showed a greater number of expanded clones than CD4+. Both CD4+ and CD8+ T cell populations in blood had undergone clonal expansion by week 6 at 0.1 to 3.0 mg/kg.

Worth noting for this clone: Antigen unknown.

It was autoimmune disease history or systemic immunosuppression that excluded patients. With V trimmed by 5 bases and J by 6 bases, 9 bases remained unmatched. The CDR3 has 15 residues. CDR1 is MDHEN, CDR2 SYDVKM, per germline. Clones were sequenced by immunoSEQ multiplex PCR, and TCRdb holds only the in-frame ones, with some missing. The table includes tens of thousands of clones, approximately 85% detected once. The sample in question was CD4+ or CD8+ T cells sorted from blood, obtained in a trial of the OX40 agonist ivuxolimab. The TCR was taken from an adult with an advanced solid tumor such as melanoma, head and neck, liver or kidney cancer. This sequence joins TRBV28 and TRBJ2-7, with 11 bases aligning to TRBD2. Here the CDR3 reads CASSPGLADVGEQYF. CDR3 in DNA: TGTGCCAGCAGTCCGGGACTAGCGGATGTCGGCGAGCAGTACTTC.